These T cell receptor beta chains were read from a single sample in a study of T-cell memory formation after mild COVID-19. TCRdb fed the 5' RACE reads into MiXCR, producing one record per CDR3 protein. The sample lists roughly 600,000 distinct CDR3 sequences, roughly 18% occurring once. The sequenced sample was PBMCs or a T cell subset sorted from them (not recorded which). These receptor sequences come from an adult woman who had mild COVID-19 (a few samples of this study predate the infection). Cell type and time point are not known. The CDR3 runs from the conserved cysteine through the conserved F or W. The order of the fields is clone size, D gene, J gene, V gene, CDR3 protein, CDR3 DNA. The D gene is left open where the match is weak. Size is omitted from some rows. Given values are once, few, many or a class for expanded clones.

few . TRBJ2-5 TRBV11-1 CASSFTSSSRETQYF TGTGCCAGCAGCTTTACTAGCAGTTCAAGGGAGACCCAGTACTTC
. . TRBJ1-2 TRBV7-8 CASSSSGDYGYTF TGTGCCAGCAGCTCCTCGGGAGACTATGGCTACACCTTC
few . TRBJ2-6 TRBV4-3 CASSQDNSGVGANVLTF TGCGCCAGCAGCCAAGATAATTCAGGGGTCGGGGCCAACGTCCTGACTTTC
. . TRBJ1-1 TRBV24-1 CATSALMGDGNTEAFF TGTGCCACCAGTGCATTAATGGGGGACGGGAACACTGAAGCTTTCTTT
few . TRBJ2-1 TRBV5-4 CASSLVWQGGYSYNEQFF TGTGCCAGCAGCCTGGTATGGCAGGGGGGATACTCCTACAATGAGCAGTTCTTC
. . TRBJ1-1 TRBV6-1 CASSDTSDGLTEAFF TGTGCCAGCAGCGATACTTCGGACGGCCTGACGGAAGCTTTCTTT
few TRBD2 TRBJ2-1 TRBV5-1 CASSLALAQGEQFF TGCGCCAGCAGCTTGGCACTAGCGCAGGGTGAGCAGTTCTTC
. . TRBJ2-7 TRBV20-1 CSARWTRSVNEQYF TGCAGTGCTAGATGGACTCGATCAGTCAACGAGCAGTACTTC
few TRBD1 TRBJ1-6 TRBV18 CASSPVQGTNSPLHF TGTGCCAGCTCACCGGTACAGGGGACTAATTCACCCCTCCACTTT
few TRBD1 TRBJ1-2 TRBV29-1 CSYYRTGGASGYGYTF TGCAGCTACTACAGGACAGGGGGCGCGTCGGGGTACGGCTACACCTTC
few TRBD2 TRBJ2-3 TRBV12-3/TRBV12-4 CASSLVAGAADTQYF TGTGCCAGCAGTTTAGTTGCGGGAGCAGCAGATACGCAGTATTTT
. . TRBJ2-3 TRBV20-1 CSGESEGPSTDTQYF TGCAGTGGGGAATCGGAGGGCCCTAGCACAGATACGCAGTATTTT
. TRBD1 TRBJ1-4 TRBV5-6 CASSLAGQGALVGEKLFF TGTGCCAGCAGCTTGGCTGGACAGGGAGCGCTAGTTGGAGAAAAACTGTTTTTT
. . TRBJ1-6 TRBV6-6 CASSYLNTAYGPLHF TGTGCCAGCAGTTACCTCAATACAGCATATGGGCCCCTCCACTTT